Given below is one TCR beta chain in context. The antigen remains unidentified. The CDR3 is made up of 13 amino acids. Looked up from germline, CDR1 is MNHEY and CDR2 is SMNVEV (reference sequence). Trimming pared 5 bases from V and 5 bases from J, leaving 12 bases between. This sample was taken from a study of T cell responses to AZD1222 COVID-19 vaccine. Overall study results and limits: Two AZD1222 administrations were followed by greater Spike-specific TCR breadth and depth. Vaccine-associated CD4 TCRs ranged over spike, dominating at 160-218 and 743-854. Of spike-specific TCRs, nearly half reportedly target regions left unmutated in variants. The donors showed a predominance of white British ancestry and of females, with possible underestimation of clonal diversity.

Libraries were prepared by immunoSEQ multiplex PCR; TCRdb keeps only in-frame clonotypes and omits some of them. There are some 160,000 clones in the sample; approximately 89% occur only once, and 4.4% lies in the top ten. The sequences come from peripheral blood, collected on day 0 of AZD1222 vaccination. The sequence was collected from an adult in good health. This sequence joins TRBV27 and TRBJ1-1; no firm D call. The DNA for the CDR3 is TGTGCCAGCAGTCGCCTTGGGCAGACTGAAGCTTTCTTT. It specifies CASSRLGQTEAFF.